This TCR beta chain was observed in a study of shared clonotypes between healthy human individuals. Data came from immunoSEQ multiplex PCR; TCRdb stores just in-frame clones and leaves some out. The table records 600,000 to 800,000 clones, over 55% of them present only once. This clone has more than one count but fewer than ten. Trimming cost V 5 bases and J 3 bases; bases outside gene matches: 4. Germline values: CDR1 SEHNR, CDR2 FQNEAQ (reference sequence). The CDR3 is 15 amino acids. The sequencing sample was made of memory CD4+ T cells sorted from blood. Subset here: CD45RA-negative fraction. The TCR originated in a woman aged 25 to 39 in good health. The chain has TRBV7-9 and TRBJ2-2, with 9 bases that match TRBD1. CDR3 nucleotides: TGTGCCAGCAGCCCATGGACAGGGGACACCGGGGAGCTGTTTTTT. Encoded protein: CASSPWTGDTGELFF.